Detailed here is one TCR beta chain. These data originate in a study of blood T cell repertoires in COVID-19. Study-level background: COVID-19 samples collected from the United States, Italy and Spain covered acute and convalescent phases. The cDNA or gDNA used as material had been derived from T cells, B-cell-depleted T cells, or PBMCs.

TCRdb keeps only in-frame clones here, not all; method: immunoSEQ multiplex PCR. The profile shows some 260,000 clones, about nine tenths of them singletons. Participants spanned ages about 18 to 90 years and resided in fewer than 30 US areas. Donors were grouped by their self-reported clinical history. Sequences were obtained from PBMCs or T cells enriched from blood (not recorded which). The source of this sequence is a woman aged 30 to 39 with acute COVID-19.

For the CDR3, the DNA is TGTGCCAGCTCACCCTTCGGAGGAGAGTTGAACACTGAAGCTTTCTTT. Amino acid sequence: CASSPFGGELNTEAFF. The chain employs TRBV18 and TRBJ1-1; D ambiguous. This CDR3 spans 16 amino acids. The germline gives CDR1 KGHSH, CDR2 LQKENI. V lost 3 bases, J lost 0 bases, and 14 bases lay in between.